The sequence of this T cell receptor beta chain was determined in a study of T cell responses to AZD1222 COVID-19 vaccine. The method was immunoSEQ multiplex PCR; TCRdb's version includes in-frame clones alone and lacks a portion of them. This table holds 130,000 to 150,000 clones, approximately 90% found once. Specimen: peripheral blood, collected on day 0 of MenACWY control vaccination. This receptor was taken from an adult in good health.

The CDR3, as DNA: TGTGCCAGCAGTGAAACGGGACAGGGGTTCGGTCAGCCCCAGCATTTT. This codes for CASSETGQGFGQPQHF. This sequence joins TRBV6-1 and TRBJ1-5; 10 bases are a match to TRBD1. The germline gives CDR1 MNHNS, CDR2 SASEGT. This CDR3 comprises 16 residues. Unmatched junction bases numbered 7, after V lost 2 bases and J lost 6 bases.